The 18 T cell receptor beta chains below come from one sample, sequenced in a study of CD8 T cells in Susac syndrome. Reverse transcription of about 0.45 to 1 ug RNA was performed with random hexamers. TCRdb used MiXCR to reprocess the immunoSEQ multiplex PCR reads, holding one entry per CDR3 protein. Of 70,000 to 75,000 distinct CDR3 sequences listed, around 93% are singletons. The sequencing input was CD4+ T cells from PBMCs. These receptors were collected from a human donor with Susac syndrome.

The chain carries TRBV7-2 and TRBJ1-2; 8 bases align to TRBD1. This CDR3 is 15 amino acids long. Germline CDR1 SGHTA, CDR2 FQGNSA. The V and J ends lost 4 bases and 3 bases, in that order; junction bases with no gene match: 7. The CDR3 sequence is CASSSGQGGYYGYTF. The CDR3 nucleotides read TGTGCCAGCAGCTCAGGACAGGGAGGGTACTATGGCTACACCTTC.

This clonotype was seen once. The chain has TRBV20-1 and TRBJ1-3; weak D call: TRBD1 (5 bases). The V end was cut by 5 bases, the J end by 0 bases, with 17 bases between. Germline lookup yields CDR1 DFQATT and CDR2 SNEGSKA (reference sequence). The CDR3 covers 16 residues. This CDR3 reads CSAYLGPATSGNTIYF. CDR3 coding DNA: TGCAGTGCTTACTTGGGGCCGGCGACCTCTGGAAACACCATATATTTT.

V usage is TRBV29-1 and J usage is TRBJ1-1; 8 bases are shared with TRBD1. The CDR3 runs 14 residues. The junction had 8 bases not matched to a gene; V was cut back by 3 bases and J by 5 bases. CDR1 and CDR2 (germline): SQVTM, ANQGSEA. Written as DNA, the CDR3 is TGCAGCGTTGAGCGCCCAGGGGGCAGAACTGAAGCTTTCTTT. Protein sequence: CSVERPGGRTEAFF.

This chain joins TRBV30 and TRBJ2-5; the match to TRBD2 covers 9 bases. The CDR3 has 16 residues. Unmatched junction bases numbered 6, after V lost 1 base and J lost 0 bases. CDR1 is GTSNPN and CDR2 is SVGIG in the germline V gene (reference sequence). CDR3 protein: CAWSASGLAYQETQYF. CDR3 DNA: TGTGCCTGGAGTGCTAGCGGACTAGCGTACCAAGAGACCCAGTACTTC.

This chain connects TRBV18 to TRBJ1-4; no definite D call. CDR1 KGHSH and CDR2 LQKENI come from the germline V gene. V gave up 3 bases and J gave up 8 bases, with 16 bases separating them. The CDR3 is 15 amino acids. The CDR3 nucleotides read TGTGCCAGCTCACCGCTTTCTCCCAGGTCGGAAAAACTGTTTTTT. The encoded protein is CASSPLSPRSEKLFF.

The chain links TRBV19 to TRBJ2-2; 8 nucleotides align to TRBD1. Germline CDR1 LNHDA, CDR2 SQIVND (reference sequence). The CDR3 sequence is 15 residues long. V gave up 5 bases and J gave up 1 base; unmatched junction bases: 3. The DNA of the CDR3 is TGTGCCAGTAGTGACGGACAGGGGAACACCGGGGAGCTGTTTTTT. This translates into CASSDGQGNTGELFF.

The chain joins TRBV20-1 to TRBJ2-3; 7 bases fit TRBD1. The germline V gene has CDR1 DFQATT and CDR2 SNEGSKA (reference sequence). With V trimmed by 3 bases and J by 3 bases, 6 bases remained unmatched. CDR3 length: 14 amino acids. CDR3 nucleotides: TGCAGTGCTAGGACAGGGATAGGGACAGATACGCAGTATTTT. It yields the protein CSARTGIGTDTQYF.

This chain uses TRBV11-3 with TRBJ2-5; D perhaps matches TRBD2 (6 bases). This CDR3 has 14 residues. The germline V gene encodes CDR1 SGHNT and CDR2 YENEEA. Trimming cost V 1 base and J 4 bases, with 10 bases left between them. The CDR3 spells CASSLGPGGETQYF. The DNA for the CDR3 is TGTGCCAGCAGCTTAGGCCCCGGGGGAGAGACCCAGTACTTC.

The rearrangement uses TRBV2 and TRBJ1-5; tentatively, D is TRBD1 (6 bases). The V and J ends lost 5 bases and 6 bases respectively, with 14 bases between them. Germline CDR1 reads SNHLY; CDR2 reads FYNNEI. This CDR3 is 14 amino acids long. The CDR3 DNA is TGTGCCAGCAGTCAGGGGACACGTATTCAGCCCCAGCATTTT. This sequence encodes CASSQGTRIQPQHF.

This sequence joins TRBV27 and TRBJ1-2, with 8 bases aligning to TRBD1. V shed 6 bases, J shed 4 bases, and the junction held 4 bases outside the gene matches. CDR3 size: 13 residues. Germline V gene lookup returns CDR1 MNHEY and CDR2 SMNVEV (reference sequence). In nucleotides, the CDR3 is TGTGCCAGCAGCCGAGACAGGGGCTATGGCTACACCTTC. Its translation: CASSRDRGYGYTF.

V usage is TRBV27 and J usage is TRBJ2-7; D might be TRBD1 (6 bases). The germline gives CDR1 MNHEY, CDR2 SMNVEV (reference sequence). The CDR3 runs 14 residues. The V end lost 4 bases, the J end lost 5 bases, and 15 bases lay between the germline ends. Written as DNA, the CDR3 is TGTGCCAGCAGTTCATATGGCAGGGGCCACGAGCAGTACTTC. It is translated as CASSSYGRGHEQYF.

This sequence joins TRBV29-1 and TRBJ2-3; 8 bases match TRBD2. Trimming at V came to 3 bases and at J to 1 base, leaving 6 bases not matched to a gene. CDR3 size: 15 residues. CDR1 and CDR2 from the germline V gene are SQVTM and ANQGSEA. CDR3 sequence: CSVEVGGVGTDTQYF. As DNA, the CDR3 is TGCAGCGTTGAGGTCGGGGGGGTCGGCACAGATACGCAGTATTTT.

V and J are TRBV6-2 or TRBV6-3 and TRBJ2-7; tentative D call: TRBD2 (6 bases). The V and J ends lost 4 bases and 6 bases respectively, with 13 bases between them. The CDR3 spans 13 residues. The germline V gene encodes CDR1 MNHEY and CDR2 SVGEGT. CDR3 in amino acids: CASSFTGLIEQYF. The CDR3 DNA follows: TGTGCCAGCAGTTTCACGGGACTGATCGAGCAGTACTTC.

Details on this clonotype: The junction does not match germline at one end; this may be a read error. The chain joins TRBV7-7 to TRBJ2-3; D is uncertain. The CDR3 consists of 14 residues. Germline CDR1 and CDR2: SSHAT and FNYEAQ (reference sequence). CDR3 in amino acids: CASSLEGLGTTQYF. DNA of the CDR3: TGTGCTAGCAGCTTAGAAGGGCTAGGAACTACGCAGTATTTT. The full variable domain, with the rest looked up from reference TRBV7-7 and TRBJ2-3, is GAGVSQSPRYKVTKRGQDVTLRCDPISSHATLYWYQQALGQGPEFLTYFNYEAQPDKSGLPSDRFSAERPEGSISTLTIQRTEQRDSAMYRCASSLEGLGTTQYFGPGTRLTVL.

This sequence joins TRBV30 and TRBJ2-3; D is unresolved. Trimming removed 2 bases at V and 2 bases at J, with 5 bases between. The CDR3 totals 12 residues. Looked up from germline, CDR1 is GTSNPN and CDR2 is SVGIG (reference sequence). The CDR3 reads CAWSRLTDTQYF. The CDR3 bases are TGTGCCTGGAGTAGGCTCACAGATACGCAGTATTTT. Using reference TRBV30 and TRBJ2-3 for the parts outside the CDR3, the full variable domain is SQTIHQWPATLVQPVGSPLSLECTVEGTSNPNLYWYRQAAGRGLQLLFYSVGIGQISSEVPQNLSASRPQDRQFILSSKKLLLSDSGFYLCAWSRLTDTQYFGPGTRLTVL.

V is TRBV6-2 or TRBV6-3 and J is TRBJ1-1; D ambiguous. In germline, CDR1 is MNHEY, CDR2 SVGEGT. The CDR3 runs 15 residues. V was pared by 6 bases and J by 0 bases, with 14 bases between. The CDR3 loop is CASRPPGRMNTEAFF. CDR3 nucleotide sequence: TGTGCCAGCAGACCTCCGGGAAGAATGAACACTGAAGCTTTCTTT.

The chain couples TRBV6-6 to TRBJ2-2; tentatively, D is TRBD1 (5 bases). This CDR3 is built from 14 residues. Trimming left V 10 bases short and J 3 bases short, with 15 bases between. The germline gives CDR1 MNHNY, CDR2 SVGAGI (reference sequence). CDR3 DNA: TGTGCCACACACAGGACCCCTTACACCGGGGAGCTGTTTTTT. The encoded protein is CATHRTPYTGELFF.

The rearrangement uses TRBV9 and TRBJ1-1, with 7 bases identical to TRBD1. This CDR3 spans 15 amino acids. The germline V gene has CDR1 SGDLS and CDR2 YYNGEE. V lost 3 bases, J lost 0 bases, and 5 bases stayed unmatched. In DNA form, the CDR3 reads TGTGCCAGCAGCGGATCGACAGGGATGAACACTGAAGCTTTCTTT. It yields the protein CASSGSTGMNTEAFF.